This passage covers 20 T cell receptor beta chains from one sample sequenced in a study of cytomegalovirus exposure and HLA in healthy donors. Primers included in the PCR were 60 Vbeta and 13 Jbeta primers. Sequencing was performed with immunoSEQ multiplex PCR; in TCRdb, only in-frame clones are kept and a portion is missing. Found here are more than 60,000 clones, around 73% of them singletons; the top ten hold approximately 9%. The source material was PBMCs. The receptor source for this set is a woman in her thirties or forties in good health and CMV-seropositive.

The CDR3 reads CASSPQVGGSYNEQFF. CDR3 nucleotides: TGTGCCAGCAGCCCCCAGGTCGGGGGATCCTACAATGAGCAGTTCTTC. V gene TRBV11-3 combines with J gene TRBJ2-1; possible D gene TRBD2, 6 bases. Between the trimmed V and J ends, which lost 5 bases and 1 base, there was a span of 15 bases. CDR3 length: 16 amino acids. From germline, CDR1 is SGHNT and CDR2 YENEEA.

V and J are TRBV19 and TRBJ2-1; D is ambiguous. The CDR3 is made up of 14 amino acids. The germline V gene has CDR1 LNHDA and CDR2 SQIVND (reference sequence). V gave up 5 bases and J gave up 3 bases, with 11 bases separating them. The CDR3 coding sequence is TGTGCCAGTAGTCCCGAAGCTGGCTACAATGAGCAGTTCTTC. Translated: CASSPEAGYNEQFF.

On this clone: Additional DNA sequences in this sample encode the identical CDR3. The chain links TRBV19 to TRBJ2-7; 9 bases are shared with TRBD1. Trimming removed 4 bases from V and 3 bases from J; junction bases left unmatched: 10. The germline CDR1 and CDR2 sequences are LNHDA and SQIVND (reference sequence). There are 16 residues in the CDR3. CDR3 in amino acids: CASSTRPGQGSYEQYF. The CDR3 coding sequence is TGTGCCAGTAGTACAAGACCGGGACAGGGAAGCTACGAGCAGTACTTC.

This clone was detected a few times. V is TRBV5-1 and J is TRBJ1-1, with 9 bases that match TRBD1. Germline CDR1 SGHRS, CDR2 YFSETQ. V trimming: 4 bases; J trimming: 1 base; junction bases outside the gene matches: 5. The CDR3 has 15 amino acids. The CDR3 protein is CASSPGTGRNTEAFF. As DNA, the CDR3 is TGCGCCAGCAGCCCCGGGACAGGGAGGAACACTGAAGCTTTCTTT.

V and J are TRBV7-8 and TRBJ2-1, with a tentative D call TRBD1 (5 bases). Trimming took off 0 bases at V and 2 bases at J, with 14 bases between the two ends. The germline gives CDR1 SGHVS, CDR2 FQNEAQ. The CDR3 sequence is 17 residues long. CDR3 sequence: CASSLAPPRVTYNEQFF. In DNA, the CDR3 is TGTGCCAGCAGCTTAGCCCCCCCCAGGGTGACCTACAATGAGCAGTTCTTC. Filled out from reference TRBV7-8 and TRBJ2-1, the complete variable domain reads GAGVSQSPRYKVAKRGQDVALRCDPISGHVSLFWYQQALGQGPEFLTYFQNEAQLDKSGLPSDRFFAERPEGSVSTLKIQRTQQEDSAVYLCASSLAPPRVTYNEQFFGPGTRLTVL.

The gene calls are TRBV28 and TRBJ2-7; TRBD2 is a possible D gene (6 bases). The V gene's germline CDR1 is MDHEN and CDR2 SYDVKM. This CDR3 is built from 14 residues. The V end was cut by 6 bases, the J end by 0 bases, with 12 bases between. CDR3: CASRLRDFSYEQYF. CDR3 DNA: TGTGCCAGCAGGCTCCGGGACTTCTCCTACGAGCAGTACTTC.

This clone was counted a single time. This chain joins TRBV30 and TRBJ2-7; 7 bases are shared with TRBD1. Germline-derived CDR1 and CDR2 are GTSNPN and SVGIG (reference sequence). Unmatched junction bases numbered 6, after V lost 4 bases and J lost 0 bases. The CDR3 contains 14 residues. CDR3: CAWKGTVASYEQYF. Here the CDR3 DNA reads TGTGCCTGGAAGGGGACAGTGGCCTCCTACGAGCAGTACTTC.

The V gene is TRBV5-8, the J gene TRBJ1-5, with a possible D match to TRBD1 (5 bases). The CDR3 is made up of 12 amino acids. The V gene's germline CDR1 is SGHTS and CDR2 YDEGEE. V was pared by 4 bases and J by 8 bases, with 10 bases between. CDR3 amino acids: CASSVRVEPQHF. The CDR3 DNA reads as TGTGCCAGCAGCGTCAGGGTGGAGCCCCAGCATTTT.

The chain joins TRBV7-6 to TRBJ2-3, with 7 bases identical to TRBD1. Germline V gene sequence: CDR1 SGHVS, CDR2 FNYEAQ. CDR3 length equals 14 residues. After removal of 5 bases from V and 2 bases from J, the junction contained 4 bases not matched to a gene. The CDR3 bases are TGTGCCAGCAGCCCGACAGGGAACACAGATACGCAGTATTTT. The encoded protein is CASSPTGNTDTQYF.

This clone was counted once. The genes are TRBV18 and TRBJ1-1; D is undetermined. The CDR3 runs 14 residues. Looked up from germline, CDR1 is KGHSH and CDR2 is LQKENI. V lost 0 bases and J lost 2, with 7 bases in between. The CDR3 loop reads CASSPPRDNTEAFF. The CDR3 DNA is TGTGCCAGCTCACCACCGAGGGATAACACTGAAGCTTTCTTT.

The chain recombines TRBV19 with TRBJ1-5; 8 bases map to TRBD1. V was pared by 4 bases and J by 10 bases, with 6 bases of the junction left unmatched. Germline values: CDR1 LNHDA, CDR2 SQIVND (reference sequence). The CDR3 runs to 13 residues. CDR3 sequence (DNA): TGTGCCAGTAGTAGGGGACAGGCTCGACCCCAGCATTTT. It codes for CASSRGQARPQHF. Combining the CDR3 with reference TRBV19 and TRBJ1-5 gives the whole variable domain DGGITQSPKYLFRKEGQNVTLSCEQNLNHDAMYWYRQDPGQGLRLIYYSQIVNDFQKGDIAEGYSVSREKKESFPLTVTSAQKNPTAFYLCASSRGQARPQHFGDGTRLSIL.

J is TRBJ1-6 and V is TRBV29-1; 7 nucleotides match TRBD1. Germline CDR1 and CDR2: SQVTM and ANQGSEA. V shed 5 bases and J 5 bases; nucleotides not matched to a gene: 6. The CDR3 spans 14 residues. CDR3 in amino acids: CSVRQGLDNSPLHF. The CDR3 DNA reads TGCAGCGTTCGACAGGGTTTAGATAATTCACCCCTCCACTTT.

V is TRBV7-9 and J is TRBJ1-4; TRBD1 is a possible D gene (6 bases). The CDR3 has 15 residues. Germline V lookup: CDR1 SEHNR, CDR2 FQNEAQ (reference sequence). V dropped 1 base and J dropped 8 bases, with 14 bases sitting between them. CDR3 DNA sequence: TGTGCCAGCAGCTTAGGAGCGGGGGCAGGGGAAAAACTGTTTTTT. Translating it yields CASSLGAGAGEKLFF.

This clone was observed a few times. The J gene is TRBJ1-3, the V gene TRBV27, with TRBD1 matching 7 bases. CDR1 and CDR2 (germline): MNHEY, SMNVEV (reference sequence). The CDR3 length is 14 residues. The V segment lost 2 bases and the J segment 2 bases; nucleotides outside the gene matches: 0. The CDR3 DNA is TGTGCCAGCAGTTTAGACAGGGCTGGAAACACCATATATTTT. It specifies CASSLDRAGNTIYF.

The rearrangement uses TRBV6-1 and TRBJ1-3; possible D gene TRBD1, 5 bases. The germline V gene has CDR1 MNHNS and CDR2 SASEGT. This CDR3 spans 15 amino acids. V lost 0 bases to trimming and J lost 3 bases, with 9 bases between them. CDR3 DNA: TGTGCCAGCAGTGAAGCGCGACAGTATGGAAACACCATATATTTT. Residues: CASSEARQYGNTIYF.

DNA of the CDR3: TGTGCCAGCAGCCAAGATAGGACAGGGGGGGAAGCTTTCTTT. Translating gives CASSQDRTGGEAFF. The chain couples TRBV4-2 to TRBJ1-1, with TRBD1 identical over 10 bases. Trimming removed 0 bases from V and 8 bases from J; junction bases left unmatched: 3. Germline V lookup: CDR1 LGHNA, CDR2 YNFKEQ. The CDR3 runs 14 residues.

This sequence joins TRBV7-8 and TRBJ2-7; unclear D gene. The V end lost 5 bases, the J end lost 3 bases, and 5 bases lay between the germline ends. Germline V gene data show CDR1 as SGHVS and CDR2 as FQNEAQ. The CDR3 is 11 amino acids. CDR3 in amino acids: CASSPYYEQYF. As DNA, the CDR3 is TGTGCCAGCAGCCCCTACTACGAGCAGTACTTC.

This clone was counted a few times. The chain employs TRBV9 and TRBJ2-7, with D perhaps TRBD2 (6 bases). V lost 0 bases and J 2 bases, leaving 9 bases between the germline ends. The CDR3 contains 14 residues. CDR1 SGDLS and CDR2 YYNGEE come from the germline V gene. Here the CDR3 reads CASSVGGAAYEQYF. CDR3 coding DNA: TGTGCCAGCAGCGTAGGCGGGGCCGCCTACGAGCAGTACTTC.

V gene TRBV4-1 combines with J gene TRBJ1-5; D remains ambiguous. V was clipped by 0 bases and J by 0 bases, with 9 bases between them. Germline loops: CDR1 MGHRA, CDR2 YSYEKL. The CDR3 is made up of 16 amino acids. CDR3 sequence reads: CASSQDALTSNQPQHF. The CDR3 DNA sequence: TGCGCCAGCAGCCAAGACGCACTAACTAGCAATCAGCCCCAGCATTTT.

This chain joins TRBV10-3 and TRBJ2-6; D is ambiguous. V was clipped by 2 bases and J by 1 base, with 3 bases between them. This CDR3 has 14 amino acids. Germline CDR1 and CDR2: ENHRY and SYGVKD. The CDR3 DNA follows: TGTGCCATCAGTGAGACTTCTGGGGCCAACGTCCTGACTTTC. Residues: CAISETSGANVLTF.